These T cell receptor beta chains were read from a single sample in a study of shared clonotypes between healthy human individuals. The repertoire was sequenced with immunoSEQ multiplex PCR; TCRdb's copy has only in-frame clones and lacks some. This sample has about 2.4 million clones, with 90% to 95% found just once. Sequencing was carried out using naive CD4+ T cells sorted from blood. These receptor sequences come from a man between 18 and 35 years old in good health. The CDR3 runs from the conserved cysteine through the conserved F or W. D genes are given only for firm matches. Rows may omit the clone size; those that give it use once, few, many or a size class.

V: TRBV2; size: .; J: TRBJ2-1; D: TRBD1; CDR3: CASTDRDRLYNEQFF; DNA: TGTGCCAGCACTGACCGGGACAGGCTATACAATGAGCAGTTCTTC
V: TRBV19; size: .; J: TRBJ2-7; D: .; CDR3: CASSIIPQPASEQYF; DNA: TGTGCCAGTAGTATCATTCCTCAGCCGGCGTCCGAGCAGTACTTC
V: TRBV7-2; size: .; J: TRBJ1-6; D: .; CDR3: CAGGEYNSPLHF; DNA: TGTGCAGGAGGGGAATATAATTCACCCCTCCACTTT
V: TRBV19; size: .; J: TRBJ2-7; D: TRBD1; CDR3: CASSEGQGSYKQYF; DNA: TGTGCCAGTAGTGAGGGACAGGGGTCTTACAAGCAGTACTTC
V: TRBV30; size: .; J: TRBJ2-2; D: .; CDR3: CAWSSLREPGELFF; DNA: TGTGCCTGGAGCTCCCTTCGCGAGCCCGGGGAGCTGTTTTTT
V: TRBV10-3; size: .; J: TRBJ1-2; D: .; CDR3: CAISEPTDSGYGYTF; DNA: TGTGCCATCAGTGAGCCGACGGACAGCGGCTATGGCTACACCTTC
V: TRBV9; size: .; J: TRBJ2-1; D: TRBD2; CDR3: CASSDPGGRESSSYNEQFF; DNA: TGTGCCAGCAGCGACCCGGGGGGGAGGGAGTCTAGCTCCTACAATGAGCAGTTCTTC
V: TRBV7-2; size: .; J: TRBJ2-7; D: TRBD1; CDR3: CASSLGQGFYEQYF; DNA: TGTGCCAGCAGCTTAGGACAGGGTTTTTACGAGCAGTACTTC
V: TRBV7-3; size: .; J: TRBJ2-3; D: .; CDR3: CASSLPTGNHEPSTDTQYF; DNA: TGTGCCAGCAGCTTACCGACAGGAAACCATGAACCTAGCACAGATACGCAGTATTTT
V: TRBV4-3; size: .; J: TRBJ2-4; D: TRBD1; CDR3: CASSQGTGDQLAKNIQYF; DNA: TGCGCCAGCAGCCAGGGGACAGGGGATCAGCTAGCCAAAAACATTCAGTACTTC
V: TRBV18; size: .; J: TRBJ1-4; D: TRBD1; CDR3: CASSRTFPGTGNGDEKLFF; DNA: TGTGCCAGCTCACGAACCTTTCCCGGGACAGGGAACGGTGATGAAAAACTGTTTTTT
V: TRBV29-1; size: .; J: TRBJ1-1; D: .; CDR3: CSVGRMNTEAFF; DNA: TGCAGCGTTGGTAGAATGAACACTGAAGCTTTCTTT
V: TRBV6-5; size: .; J: TRBJ2-7; D: TRBD1; CDR3: CAVSGGLYEQYF; DNA: TGTGCCGTGTCAGGGGGATTATACGAGCAGTACTTC
V: TRBV6-6; size: once; J: TRBJ2-5; D: TRBD2; CDR3: CASDKGASGQETQYF; DNA: TGTGCCAGCGATAAAGGGGCTAGCGGGCAAGAGACCCAGTACTTC
V: TRBV28; size: .; J: TRBJ1-4; D: .; CDR3: CASSLGGLGGGEKLFF; DNA: TGTGCCAGCAGTTTAGGGGGACTCGGGGGAGGTGAAAAACTGTTTTTT
V: TRBV19; size: .; J: TRBJ1-1; D: .; CDR3: CASRLPVNTEAFF; DNA: TGTGCCAGTCGCCTCCCCGTGAACACTGAAGCTTTCTTT
V: TRBV28; size: .; J: TRBJ1-5; D: .; CDR3: CASSLPQGRRQPQHF; DNA: TGTGCCAGCAGTTTGCCCCAGGGCCGACGTCAGCCCCAGCATTTT
V: TRBV27; size: .; J: TRBJ2-4; D: .; CDR3: CASSFGGTLKNIQYF; DNA: TGTGCCAGCAGTTTTGGGGGGACCCTCAAAAACATTCAGTACTTC
V: TRBV30; size: .; J: TRBJ1-5; D: .; CDR3: CAWRDQLNQPQHF; DNA: TGTGCCTGGAGGGACCAACTCAATCAGCCCCAGCATTTT
V: TRBV5-1; size: .; J: TRBJ1-6; D: .; CDR3: CASSLPGPGAPLHF; DNA: TGCGCCAGCAGCTTGCCAGGACCGGGGGCACCCCTCCACTTT
V: TRBV30; size: few; J: TRBJ1-5; D: .; CDR3: CAWSTSYGQPQHF; DNA: TGTGCCTGGAGTACATCGTACGGTCAGCCCCAGCATTTT
V: TRBV5-1; size: .; J: TRBJ1-2; D: TRBD1; CDR3: CASSLDSGQGLGYTF; DNA: TGCGCCAGCAGCTTGGATTCAGGACAGGGGCTTGGCTACACCTTC
V: TRBV30; size: .; J: TRBJ1-2; D: TRBD1; CDR3: CAWSASGTGAGGYTF; DNA: TGTGCCTGGAGTGCCTCCGGGACAGGGGCAGGTGGCTACACCTTC
V: TRBV28; size: .; J: TRBJ2-5; D: .; CDR3: CASSLSLPKGTQYF; DNA: TGTGCCAGCAGTTTAAGTTTACCAAAAGGGACCCAGTACTTC
V: TRBV28; size: .; J: TRBJ1-5; D: .; CDR3: CASSSVTGALLIFSNQPQHF; DNA: TGTGCCAGCAGTTCCGTCACCGGGGCACTCCTCATCTTTAGCAATCAGCCCCAGCATTTT
V: TRBV4-3; size: .; J: TRBJ2-1; D: TRBD2; CDR3: CASSQEASGGIGEQFF; DNA: TGCGCCAGCAGCCAAGAGGCTAGCGGAGGCATCGGTGAGCAGTTCTTC
V: TRBV2; size: .; J: TRBJ2-2; D: .; CDR3: CASTLHTPNTGELFF; DNA: TGTGCCAGCACCCTTCATACCCCGAACACCGGGGAGCTGTTTTTT
V: TRBV6-7; size: .; J: TRBJ1-6; D: TRBD1; CDR3: CASSHDRGRSPLHF; DNA: TGTGCCAGCAGCCACGACAGGGGTCGATCACCCCTCCACTTT
V: TRBV27; size: few; J: TRBJ2-1; D: .; CDR3: CASSPTGTFGANEQFF; DNA: TGTGCCAGCAGTCCGACCGGGACTTTTGGGGCCAATGAGCAGTTCTTC
V: TRBV27; size: .; J: TRBJ2-7; D: .; CDR3: CASSLQGGYEQYF; DNA: TGTGCCAGCAGTTTACAGGGGGGTTACGAGCAGTACTTC
V: TRBV5-1; size: .; J: TRBJ1-1; D: .; CDR3: CASSLELQASNTEAFF; DNA: TGCGCCAGCAGCTTGGAGCTGCAGGCCTCGAACACTGAAGCTTTCTTT
V: TRBV4-3; size: .; J: TRBJ1-1; D: .; CDR3: CASSQDAAGRKNTEAFF; DNA: TGCGCCAGCAGCCAAGACGCGGCAGGGCGGAAGAACACTGAAGCTTTCTTT
V: TRBV10-3; size: .; J: TRBJ2-7; D: TRBD2; CDR3: CAISATSSSHEQYF; DNA: TGTGCCATCAGCGCGACTAGCTCCTCCCACGAGCAGTACTTC
V: TRBV18; size: .; J: TRBJ2-7; D: .; CDR3: CASSPREGAYEQYF; DNA: TGTGCCAGCTCACCGCGAGAGGGAGCCTACGAGCAGTACTTC
V: TRBV4-1; size: .; J: TRBJ2-7; D: .; CDR3: CASSQDSPMGVNEQYF; DNA: TGCGCCAGCAGCCAAGATAGTCCAATGGGGGTTAACGAGCAGTACTTC
V: TRBV19; size: .; J: TRBJ1-5; D: .; CDR3: CASSIDRGYQPQHF; DNA: TGTGCCAGTAGTATAGATCGGGGGTATCAGCCCCAGCATTTT
V: TRBV5-1; size: once; J: TRBJ2-7; D: TRBD2; CDR3: CASSLRRTSGQNSYEQYF; DNA: TGCGCCAGCAGCCTCCGTAGGACTAGCGGGCAAAATTCCTACGAGCAGTACTTC
V: TRBV5-1; size: .; J: TRBJ2-7; D: TRBD1; CDR3: CASSLAGLSGGAYEQYF; DNA: TGCGCCAGCAGCTTGGCCGGGTTATCAGGGGGCGCCTACGAGCAGTACTTC
V: TRBV30; size: few; J: TRBJ1-1; D: .; CDR3: CAWSVPPWGVEAFF; DNA: TGTGCCTGGAGTGTACCCCCGTGGGGGGTGGAAGCTTTCTTT
V: TRBV19; size: .; J: TRBJ1-4; D: .; CDR3: CASSIAGEREKLFF; DNA: TGTGCCAGTAGTATCGCAGGAGAACGGGAAAAACTGTTTTTT